These 14 T cell receptor gamma chains came from one sample sequenced in a study of intestinal T cells in coeliac disease. For each case, the template was genomic DNA from ten approximately 5-µm formalin-fixed paraffin-embedded scrolls. The TRG library came from around 0.2 ug of biopsy DNA amplified with LymphoTrack primers. TCRdb repeated clone calling on the multiplex PCR reads with CATT. Among roughly 900 gamma-chain clones, under 60% were seen once, and the ten largest hold 9.9%. The sequenced sample consisted of a duodenal biopsy. Source of these receptors: a human donor with celiac disease.

This chain joins TRGV2 and TRGJ1 or TRGJ2. With 0 bases clipped from V and 7 bases from J, the junction kept 9 bases outside the gene matches. Germline V gives CDR1 EGSNGY, CDR2 YDSYNSKV. The CDR3 is 14 residues long. The CDR3 DNA follows: TGTGCCACCTGGGACGGGCTACGGAAATATAAGAAACTCTTT. This gives the protein CATWDGLRKYKKLF.

Within the sample, this clone is large (0.1 to 1%). This chain links TRGV9 with TRGJ1 or TRGJ2. The CDR3 covers 13 residues. CDR1 is GITISATS, CDR2 ISYDGTV, per germline (reference sequence). V lost 1 base to trimming and J lost 1 base; unmatched junction nucleotides: 1. The CDR3 nucleotides read TGTGCCTTGTGGGAGGTTAATTATTATAAGAAACTCTTT. Its translation is CALWEVNYYKKLF.

V is TRGV2 and J is TRGJ1 or TRGJ2. The CDR3 consists of 15 residues. The V gene end was trimmed by 12 bases and the J gene end by 1 base; junction bases not matched to a gene: 18. CDR1 is EGSNGY, CDR2 YDSYNSKV, per germline. CDR3 region: CAHLGGWLNYYKKLF. The CDR3 DNA reads TGTGCCCACCTGGGAGGATGGCTAAATTATTATAAGAAACTCTTT.

V is TRGV9 and J is TRGJ1 or TRGJ2. Germline V gene sequence: CDR1 GITISATS, CDR2 ISYDGTV (reference sequence). The CDR3 consists of 11 residues. The CDR3 region has the DNA TGTGCTTGTGGGACGTACGGGAAGAAACTCTTT. Translating it yields CACGTYGKKLF.

The chain carries TRGV9 and TRGJ1 or TRGJ2. The CDR3 length is 21 residues. V was clipped by 4 bases and J by 7 bases; unmatched bases: 34. Germline V gene sequence: CDR1 GITISATS, CDR2 ISYDGTV (reference sequence). CDR3 loop: CALWEGAGVTEKSGGWYKKLF. The CDR3 bases are TGTGCCTTGTGGGAAGGTGCGGGAGTAACCGAAAAGTCAGGGGGTTGGTATAAGAAACTCTTT.

This clone was picked up a small number of times. J is TRGJ1 or TRGJ2 and V is TRGV2. The CDR3 is 15 residues long. Germline trimming cut 4 bases from V and 3 bases from J; bases unmatched to any gene: 12. The germline V gene encodes CDR1 EGSNGY and CDR2 YDSYNSKV. As DNA, the CDR3 is TGTGCCACCTGGGAACCACCCCCAATTTATTATAAGAAACTCTTT. As protein: CATWEPPPIYYKKLF.

On this clone: Germline and junction disagree at one end, which may indicate a read error. This chain joins TRGV10 and TRGJ1 or TRGJ2. TRGV10 is classed as an ORF, of uncertain function. The CDR3 is made up of 15 amino acids. The CDR3 spells CAAVGLAYNYYKKLF. CDR3 nucleotides: TGTGCTGCGGTGGGATTAGCCTATAATTATTATAAGAAACTCTTC.

This clone is judged large (0.1 to 1%). V is TRGV10 and J is TRGJP1. TRGV10 is reported as an ORF; its role is uncertain. The CDR3 loop spans 14 amino acids. Trimming removed 12 bases from V and 4 bases from J; junction bases left unmatched: 12. The CDR3 loop reads CAAWDKGTGWFKIF. CDR3 nucleotides: TGTGCTGCATGGGATAAGGGCACTGGTTGGTTCAAGATATTT.

This clone qualifies as large. The chain combines TRGV5P with TRGJP1. TRGV5P is described as a pseudogene. This CDR3 comprises 10 residues. CDR3 bases: TGTGCCACCTGGGGATGGTTCAAGATATTT. It codes for CATWGWFKIF.

In this sample, this clone is large. The gene calls are TRGV8 and TRGJP1. Germline CDR1 and CDR2: VENAVY and YDSYNSRV. V was clipped by 0 bases and J by 15 bases; unmatched bases: 16. This CDR3 is 15 amino acids long. CDR3 region: CATWDRPVRPSLKIF. In DNA form, the CDR3 reads TGTGCCACCTGGGATAGGCCTGTTCGGCCCTCTCTCAAGATATTT.

DNA of the CDR3: TGTGCCACCTGGGGACACCTATATTATAAGAAACTCTTT. This translates into CATWGHLYYKKLF. The chain joins TRGV2 to TRGJ1 or TRGJ2. The CDR3 sequence is 13 residues long. Per the germline V gene, CDR1 is EGSNGY and CDR2 is YDSYNSKV. V was clipped by 5 bases and J by 4 bases; unmatched bases: 8.

In its sample, this clone was seen a few times. CDR3 in amino acids: CATWDGSNYYKKLF. Written as DNA, the CDR3 is TGTGCCACCTGGGACGGCTCGAATTATTATAAGAAACTCTTT. The chain joins TRGV2 to TRGJ1 or TRGJ2. Germline assignment: CDR1 EGSNGY and CDR2 YDSYNSKV. The CDR3 length is 14 residues. Trimming took 1 base from V and 0 from J; bases not matched to a gene: 3.

This clone rates as large. The chain employs TRGV10 and TRGJP1. TRGV10 belongs to the ORF category, with a function that is uncertain. The length of the CDR3 is 11 residues. Losses at the gene ends were 8 bases for V and 11 bases for J; bases not matched to a gene: 6. CDR3 DNA: TGTGCTGCGTGGCCTAGGTGGTTCAAGATATTT. The encoded protein is CAAWPRWFKIF.

The chain has TRGV10 and TRGJ1 or TRGJ2. TRGV10 is an ORF, with its function uncertain. The CDR3 is made up of 15 amino acids. V gave up 8 bases and J gave up 3 bases; unmatched junction bases: 14. The CDR3: CAAWDLMGFYYKKLF. CDR3 sequence (DNA): TGTGCTGCGTGGGATTTAATGGGATTTTATTATAAGAAACTCTTT.